The 22 T cell receptor beta chains given below trace back to one sample, sequenced in a study of shared clonotypes between healthy human individuals. Libraries were prepared by immunoSEQ multiplex PCR; TCRdb keeps only in-frame clonotypes and omits some of them. The sample has some 700,000 clones; 90% are singletons. Source material: memory CD8+ T cells from PBMCs. Subset indicated: CD45RO+ cells pooled with CCR7-negative TemRA cells. Source of these receptors: a man between 18 and 35 years old in good health. Some clones in this sample may be carry-over from other donors' samples.

The chain is built from TRBV6-1 and TRBJ2-1; unclear D gene. The V end was cut by 10 bases, the J end by 1 base, with 11 bases between. CDR3 length: 13 residues. CDR1 and CDR2 (germline): MNHNS, SASEGT. CDR3 residues: CATRLNSYNEQFF. Here the CDR3 DNA reads TGTGCCACCAGACTTAATTCCTACAATGAGCAGTTCTTC.

The genes are TRBV9 and TRBJ2-1; TRBD2 agrees at 8 bases. There are 15 residues in the CDR3. V lost 2 bases to trimming and J lost 8 bases; unmatched junction nucleotides: 9. The germline V gene encodes CDR1 SGDLS and CDR2 YYNGEE. CDR3 DNA: TGTGCCAGCAGCGTTGGGACTAGGCTTCGGGATGAGCAGTTCTTC. It yields the protein CASSVGTRLRDEQFF.

The chain has TRBV7-9 and TRBJ2-1; no reliable D call. The CDR3 contains 14 residues. The V gene's germline CDR1 is SEHNR and CDR2 FQNEAQ (reference sequence). Trimming cost V 1 base and J 6 bases, with 10 bases left between them. This CDR3 is CASSLVTLTNEQFF. The DNA for the CDR3 is TGTGCCAGCAGCTTAGTGACTTTGACCAATGAGCAGTTCTTC.

V and J are TRBV9 and TRBJ2-3; 7 nucleotides align to TRBD2. CDR1 SGDLS and CDR2 YYNGEE come from the germline V gene. The CDR3 is 15 amino acids. J lost 3 bases, V lost 0 bases, and 4 bases had no gene match. The CDR3 DNA reads as TGTGCCAGCAGCGTAGCAACTAGCGAGACAGATACGCAGTATTTT. Amino acid sequence: CASSVATSETDTQYF.

The V and J genes are TRBV2 and TRBJ2-5, with TRBD2 identical over 8 bases. This CDR3 comprises 15 residues. In germline, CDR1 is SNHLY, CDR2 FYNNEI. The junction had 8 bases not matched to a gene; V was cut back by 6 bases and J by 2 bases. The CDR3 nucleotides are TGTGCCAGCAGCCCCTGGGTAGCGGGACAAGAGACCCAGTACTTC. Protein: CASSPWVAGQETQYF.

This clone appeared a single time. V usage is TRBV7-9 and J usage is TRBJ1-6; no reliable D call. This CDR3 has 14 amino acids. V was pared by 0 bases and J by 6 bases, with 6 bases between. Germline CDR1 reads SEHNR; CDR2 reads FQNEAQ (reference sequence). CDR3 DNA: TGTGCCAGCAGCTTAGCAGGGAGTAATTCACCCCTCCACTTT. Protein: CASSLAGSNSPLHF.

The chain joins TRBV4-3 to TRBJ1-4; D gene uncertain. The germline V gene encodes CDR1 LGHNA and CDR2 YSLEER. This CDR3 is built from 14 residues. Trimming took off 2 bases at V and 7 bases at J, with 11 bases between the two ends. As DNA, the CDR3 is TGCGCCAGCAGCCAATTACTCGGAGGTGAAAAACTGTTTTTT. Residues: CASSQLLGGEKLFF.

V and J are TRBV7-8 and TRBJ2-7; D not resolved. V lost 2 bases, J lost 2 bases, and 19 bases lay in between. Looked up from germline, CDR1 is SGHVS and CDR2 is FQNEAQ. The CDR3 has 17 amino acids. CDR3 DNA sequence: TGTGCCAGCAGCTTAAGTTTTGGGAACGAGGTCCCCTACGAGCAGTACTTC. Residues: CASSLSFGNEVPYEQYF.

The chain couples TRBV19 to TRBJ1-1, with 7 positions matching TRBD1. Per germline, CDR1 LNHDA and CDR2 SQIVND (reference sequence). Trimming cost V 7 bases and J 4 bases; bases outside gene matches: 9. CDR3 length equals 14 residues. As DNA, the CDR3 is TGTGCCAGTATCGGCAGGGGGATTGGCACTGAAGCTTTCTTT. Its protein product is CASIGRGIGTEAFF. The complete variable domain, with remaining parts taken from reference TRBV19 and TRBJ1-1, reads DGGITQSPKYLFRKEGQNVTLSCEQNLNHDAMYWYRQDPGQGLRLIYYSQIVNDFQKGDIAEGYSVSREKKESFPLTVTSAQKNPTAFYLCASIGRGIGTEAFFGQGTRLTVV.

The CDR3 spells CASSSYKLAANTGELFF. CDR3 bases: TGCGCCAGCAGCTCCTACAAACTAGCTGCGAACACCGGGGAGCTGTTTTTT. The chain uses TRBV5-1 and TRBJ2-2; maybe TRBD2 (6 bases). In germline, CDR1 is SGHRS, CDR2 YFSETQ. CDR3 length equals 17 residues. Deletions cut 3 bases from V and 0 bases from J, with 15 bases between.

The chain uses TRBV23-1 and TRBJ1-2; no definite D call. TRBV23-1 is assigned to the ORF class and has an uncertain function. The CDR3 has 12 amino acids. V was trimmed by 2 bases and J by 6 bases, leaving 7 bases between them. This CDR3 reads CASSQTLNGYTF. CDR3 nucleotide sequence: TGCGCCAGCAGTCAAACGCTTAATGGCTACACCTTC.

The chain joins TRBV7-6 to TRBJ2-7; D is ambiguous. Germline-derived CDR1 and CDR2 are SGHVS and FNYEAQ. The CDR3 is 15 residues long. Trimming took off 2 bases at V and 0 bases at J, with 11 bases between the two ends. The CDR3 spells CASSLSPPSSYEQYF. For the CDR3, the DNA is TGTGCCAGCAGCTTATCTCCCCCAAGCTCCTACGAGCAGTACTTC.

CDR3 sequence: CASSSGGWDGPNYGYTF. The CDR3 coding sequence is TGTGCCAGCAGCTCTGGGGGGTGGGACGGACCCAACTATGGCTACACCTTC. The chain links TRBV7-9 to TRBJ1-2, with a possible D match to TRBD1 (5 bases). CDR3 length: 17 amino acids. Looked up from germline, CDR1 is SEHNR and CDR2 is FQNEAQ (reference sequence). Trimming took 4 bases from V and 2 from J, leaving 20 bases between them.

This sequence joins TRBV13 and TRBJ2-7; 8 bases are a match to TRBD1. The CDR3 is made up of 15 amino acids. CDR1 PRHDT and CDR2 FYEKMQ come from the germline V gene (reference sequence). V shed 6 bases, J shed 1 base, and the junction held 8 bases outside the gene matches. The CDR3 loop is CASRGGWTGSYEQYF. The CDR3 bases are TGTGCCAGCAGGGGGGGATGGACAGGGTCCTACGAGCAGTACTTC.

The chain is built from TRBV2 and TRBJ2-3; D is undetermined. Trimming took off 6 bases at V and 5 bases at J, with 6 bases between the two ends. Germline values: CDR1 SNHLY, CDR2 FYNNEI. The CDR3 is made up of 11 amino acids. CDR3 nucleotide sequence: TGTGCCAGCAGATTTAGAGATACGCAGTATTTT. Translating it yields CASRFRDTQYF.

The rearrangement joins TRBV30 to TRBJ2-3, with 9 bases matching TRBD1. The V segment lost 2 bases and the J segment 0 bases; nucleotides outside the gene matches: 3. The CDR3 consists of 15 residues. Per germline, CDR1 GTSNPN and CDR2 SVGIG (reference sequence). In DNA, the CDR3 is TGTGCCTGGAGTATTACAGGGGGCAGCACAGATACGCAGTATTTT. Translated, it gives CAWSITGGSTDTQYF.

In nucleotides, the CDR3 is TGCGCCAGCAGCTCGGTCGATTCTGCCCCATGGTCCTACGAGCAGTACTTC. It yields the protein CASSSVDSAPWSYEQYF. The rearrangement uses TRBV5-1 and TRBJ2-7, with D hard to call. V gave up 3 bases and J gave up 1 base, with 20 bases separating them. The CDR3 spans 17 residues. Germline V CDR1 and CDR2: SGHRS, YFSETQ.

In this sample, this clone turned up once. The CDR3 coding sequence is TGTGCCAGCAGTTTATGGGGACAGAGGGATACGCAGTATTTT. Protein sequence: CASSLWGQRDTQYF. J is TRBJ2-3 and V is TRBV27; TRBD1 agrees at 7 bases. The CDR3 runs to 14 residues. In germline, CDR1 is MNHEY, CDR2 SMNVEV (reference sequence). The trim removed 1 base at V and 6 bases at J, leaving 4 bases unmatched.

V gene TRBV28 combines with J gene TRBJ2-2; D remains ambiguous. This CDR3 is 13 amino acids long. The ends were cut back, 3 bases at V and 5 bases at J, with 7 bases in the middle. CDR1 is MDHEN and CDR2 is SYDVKM in the germline V gene. Here the CDR3 reads CASSFDGTGELFF. CDR3 DNA: TGTGCCAGCAGTTTCGACGGGACCGGGGAGCTGTTTTTT.

The genes are TRBV27 and TRBJ2-1, with 7 bases matching TRBD2. The V and J ends lost 6 bases and 6 bases, in that order; junction bases with no gene match: 5. CDR1 is MNHEY, CDR2 SMNVEV, per germline (reference sequence). CDR3 length: 13 amino acids. The chain's CDR3 is CASRRDYINEQFF. Written as DNA, the CDR3 is TGTGCCAGCAGACGGGACTACATCAATGAGCAGTTCTTC.

V is TRBV14 and J is TRBJ2-3, with D unresolved. Germline CDR1 and CDR2: SGHDN and FVKESK. This CDR3 region has 14 residues. Trimming took off 0 bases at V and 7 bases at J, with 11 bases between the two ends. As DNA, the CDR3 is TGTGCCAGCAGCCAAGAAGGCTTATTCAATACGCAGTATTTT. It yields the protein CASSQEGLFNTQYF.

The rearrangement joins TRBV27 to TRBJ2-3; the D call may be TRBD1 or TRBD2 (5 bases each). Trimming pared 10 bases from V and 1 base from J, leaving 9 bases between. CDR1 and CDR2 (germline): MNHEY, SMNVEV (reference sequence). The CDR3 covers 12 residues. CDR3 coding DNA: TGTGCCACTCGGGACGGCACAGATACGCAGTATTTT. Protein sequence: CATRDGTDTQYF.